This TCR beta chain is from a study of cytomegalovirus exposure and HLA in healthy donors (TCRdb year 2017). For the study in its entirety: An earlier analysis of approximately 600 of the donors reported about 250 Gb of sequence data and about 100 million unique TCR beta sequences from about 179 million T cells. An early release that covered about 600 HLA-typed donors contained around 300 gigabases of sequencing data and about 93 million unique TCR sequences. In a later genetic analysis, genome-wide SNP genotypes for about three fifths of the roughly 670 donors were used, and that subset was treated as a discovery cohort. A later analysis re-examined previously published TCR beta repertoires from more than 550 donors and added high-resolution HLA genotyping to investigate patterns of TCR occurrence. Among the roughly 370 genotyped donors, approximately 81% belonged to the genetic ancestry cluster associated with self-reported Caucasian donors. All discovery cohort repertoires had been generated on a single sequencing platform. High-throughput TCR immunosequencing, statistical association of individual TCRs with disease status, and machine learning were combined to predict cytomegalovirus infection status. Donor age, sex, ethnicity and CMV serostatus were compiled together with the repertoire data. An earlier analysis of approximately 500 of the donors applied high-throughput TCR beta sequencing to assess whether each TCR beta V gene segment acted as functional or pseudogenic. The study aimed to test whether cataloging public T cell receptors could reveal signatures of past pathogen exposure. Among some 410 genotyped donors of the cohort, an average of about 220,000 unique TCR beta nucleotide sequences was sequenced per donor, of which 15% to 20% were non-productive. Using immunosequencing, the study profiled T cell repertoires from approximately 700 subjects and related those repertoires to cytomegalovirus serostatus. Along with the approximately 700-subject first cohort, a separate validation cohort of about 110 different subjects was used. Typing coverage differed by locus: A, B, C, DRB1 and DQB1 were typed in about 620-640 donors, DQA1 in approximately 520, DPA1 in around 580, and DPB1 in 450 to 490. HLA typing covered class I and class II loci at four-digit resolution. The later analysis used no new phenotypic data to find candidate immune exposures, relying instead on TCR beta sequences and their occurrence across donors. Roughly five DR-DQ haplotypes were handled as single units for association and clustering because linkage in the cohort was strong.

The cohort was made up of approximately 670 healthy bone marrow donors. At the time of sampling, every cohort member was nominally healthy, though immune exposures that went unrecorded were likely present. The donor was CMV seropositive and belonged to the group of over 250 seropositive cohort members. Every donor gave a peripheral blood sample, and the peripheral blood mononuclear cells from that sample were used for TCR beta sequencing. Genomic DNA extraction from the blood cell samples was performed with the Qiagen DNeasy Blood Extraction Kit. The receptor library was made with the immunoSEQ multiplex PCR assay. A mixture of 60 forward primers for TCR Vbeta segments and 13 reverse primers for TCR Jbeta segments was used in the multiplex PCR. Amplification of the CDR3 region of rearranged TCR beta genes was performed with a multiplex PCR assay on genomic DNA. Amplified TCR beta libraries were sequenced as 87-base-pair reads on the Illumina HiSeq System. Processing in the source paper ran as follows. Across the 600 to 700 repertoires, a later analysis counted 78 million or so unique TCR beta chains, some 11 million of which were shared by at least two donors. Raw reads were error-corrected and collapsed into unique sequences by a nearest-neighbor algorithm in which closely related sequences were merged to remove PCR and sequencing errors. To assign V, D and J gene segments, CDR3 sequences were aligned to IMGT reference sequences. Each retained sequence needed at least a six-nucleotide match to both a V gene segment and a J gene segment. A rearrangement was called productive if the CDR3 had no stop codons and remained in frame with V and J, and every other rearrangement was called non-productive. CDR3 was defined according to IMGT convention as the region running from the second conserved V-encoded cysteine to the conserved J-encoded phenylalanine. Sequences without an unambiguous match to a single V gene segment were excluded from the earlier analysis of a few hundred of the donors. In an earlier analysis of some 590 of the donors, a V segment was called functional when productive rearrangements were above 56.7%, and segregating when the standard deviation between donors exceeded 5%. A statistical classification framework was developed to diagnose cytomegalovirus status using the catalog of TCR beta chain sequences. In a later analysis, V and J genes were assigned by comparing TCR nucleotide sequences against IMGT/GENE-DB human TR gene sequences. In a later analysis, CDR3 sequences and most-parsimonious VDJ recombination scenarios were assigned using the TCRdist pipeline. A later analysis defined each TCR beta chain by its CDR3 amino acid sequence plus V-gene family, and excluded reads lacking a unique V-gene family. To address suspected cross-contamination and a sequencing artifact, a later analysis removed approximately 600 highly shared, low-generation-probability nucleotide sequences. For each public chain, a later analysis derived a clonal expansion index from normalized ranks of inferred template counts within each repertoire. In a later analysis, generation probabilities were computed using a VDJ recombination model fitted to out-of-frame rearrangements, and the results were checked against IGoR. In a later analysis, hypergeometric tests were used to score TCR-TCR, TCR-HLA and TCR-CMV co-occurrence, with a repertoire-size bias correction applied to TCR pairs. A later analysis estimated false discovery rates by permuting HLA or CMV assignments 20 times. In a later analysis, co-occurring TCRs were grouped with DBSCAN, and TCRdist sequence similarity was added when clustering was performed within HLA-allele-positive subsets. Repertoires with fewer than 30,000 or more than 120,000 public chains were left out of co-occurrence clustering, as were five repertoires with anomalous nucleotide sharing. TCRdb limited this immuneACCESS table to in-frame rearrangements with V and J called. A share of clones is missing; checked studies link under half to unresolved V genes, and the rest is unexplained. The V and J calls and clone size were taken over from that table, and D and trimming were inferred from the DNA. For this sample there are over 110,000 clones; around three quarters appear just once. The ten largest make up 6.2% of the sample.

Points the paper makes about the study in general: Correlated functional status among segregating V segments might reflect linkage disequilibrium, but an unknown experimental factor could not be ruled out. Because HLA typing was missing for some donors at each locus, association tests included only the typed subset. A further reported finding was that TCR beta sequences accurately predicted the HLA-A and HLA-B alleles for most subjects in the first cohort. A cluster of highly shared sequence variants was judged likely to represent a technical artifact of the sequencing pipeline. Presence/absence analyses assumed roughly uniform sequencing depth across donors, an assumption that may not hold. When HLA alleles, especially DR and DQ, strongly co-occurred, TCR associations were difficult to assign to individual alleles. In a later genetic analysis, a missense DCLRE1C variant was associated with V-gene and J-gene trimming of TCR beta chains, and the association was replicated in an independent cohort. For the cohort, immune exposure information was limited to CMV serostatus. An earlier analysis of around 540 of the donors showed that most TCR beta V segments appeared in productive rearrangements either about 87% or about 30% of the time, which broadly matched IMGT annotations. According to a later analysis, TCR association rates differed among HLA loci, with DRB1 alleles showing the most associated TCRs and HLA-C alleles showing the fewest. In both the original and validation cohorts, the classifier was reported to diagnose cytomegalovirus status with high specificity and sensitivity. In a later analysis, HLA-associated TCR beta chains showed more clonal expansion and lower generation probabilities than non-associated chains that were equally common. Across donors, most TCR sequences were observed very rarely, whereas some public TCRs were present in many individuals. It was suggested by the authors that the approach could potentially be generalized to other disease states and immunological phenotypes. A total of about 180 TCR beta chains were listed by the study as associated with cytomegalovirus. The earlier analysis of a few hundred of the donors excluded about 16 rarely observed V segments, including chromosome 9 orphons, because counts were too low. Several of the top co-occurrence clusters appeared to be linked to parvovirus B19, influenza, CMV and Epstein-Barr virus, according to a later analysis. At a false discovery rate of 0.05, a later analysis linked 15,000 to 20,000 TCR beta sequences to specific HLA alleles. Three of the identified cytomegalovirus-associated TCR beta chains were confirmed in vitro to be specific for cytomegalovirus antigens. This cohort had only TCR beta chains sequenced, and the lack of alpha or paired-chain data limited which features could be detected. Compared with the roughly 710-donor mean, donors in an Asian-associated ancestry cluster had fewer N-insertions in productive TCRs, according to a later genetic analysis. Most CMV-associated TCR beta chains appeared to be HLA-restricted in a later analysis, and the HLA associations seemed to be driven largely by CMV exposure. Some IMGT-functional V segments, including TRBV6-2 and TRBV6-3, could not be distinguished by the 87-base-pair reads and were therefore excluded.

On this clone: Its specific antigen is unknown. No per-base quality is available; no much larger clone lies one base away.

CDR1 SGHTS and CDR2 YDEGEE were looked up in the germline V gene. Spanning cysteine to phenylalanine, the CDR3 consists of 16 amino acids. The CDR3 DNA has 48 bases and is translated from base 1. V ends up 4 bases short and J 4 bases short, with an unmatched junction base count of 11. The sequencing sample was made of PBMCs. The V gene is TRBV5-8 and the J gene is TRBJ1-1; 9 junctional bases match TRBD1. This TCR was recovered from a woman aged 40 to 50 in good health and CMV-seropositive. The nucleotide sequence is given as TGTGCCAGCAGCACCTGGACAGGGGCGAGGGGCACTGAAGCTTTCTTT. Protein translation: CASSTWTGARGTEAFF.